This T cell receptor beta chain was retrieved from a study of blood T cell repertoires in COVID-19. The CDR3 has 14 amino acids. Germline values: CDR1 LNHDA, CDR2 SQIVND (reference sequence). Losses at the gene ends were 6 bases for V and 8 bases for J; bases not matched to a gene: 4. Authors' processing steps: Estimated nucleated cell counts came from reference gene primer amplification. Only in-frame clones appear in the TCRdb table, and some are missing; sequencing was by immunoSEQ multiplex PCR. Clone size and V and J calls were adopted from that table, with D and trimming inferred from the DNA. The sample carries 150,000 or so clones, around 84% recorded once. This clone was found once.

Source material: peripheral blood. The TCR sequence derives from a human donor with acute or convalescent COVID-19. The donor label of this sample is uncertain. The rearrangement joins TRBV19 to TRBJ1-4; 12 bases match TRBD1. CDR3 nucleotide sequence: TGTGCCAGTAGCCGGGACAGGGGGCGCGAAAAACTGTTTTTT. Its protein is CASSRDRGREKLFF.